The clone carrying this T cell receptor beta chain came up once. Its antigen is unidentified. The treatment was: oral pan-JAK inhibitor, 5-10 mg twice daily. The investigators collected lesional scalp punch biopsies and peripheral blood from alopecia areata patients. Reverse transcription of extracted RNA yielded cDNA, which provided the sequencing template. Produced via immunoSEQ multiplex PCR; TCRdb's table is partial and in-frame only. This sample has over 150,000 clones; approximately 60% occur once, and the top ten carry approximately 3.4%. The sample comes from a study of CD8+ T cells in alopecia areata. Study-wide findings and caveats: Scalp repertoires also include resident alphabeta T cells from normal skin. Many expanded lesional clones persisted during tofacitinib (in both scalp and blood).

The sequencing used CD4+ T cells sorted from blood, collected at week 4, from a patient treated with tofacitinib. This TCR came from a human donor with alopecia areata.

The CDR3 protein is CASGRGPVREAFF. Written as DNA, the CDR3 is TGTGCCAGCGGAAGAGGGCCGGTACGTGAAGCTTTCTTT. The chain employs TRBV25-1 and TRBJ1-1; D is unresolved. V was cut by 8 bases and J by 7 bases, with 17 bases left in between. The CDR3 is 13 residues long. CDR1 MGHDK and CDR2 SYGVNS come from the germline V gene.